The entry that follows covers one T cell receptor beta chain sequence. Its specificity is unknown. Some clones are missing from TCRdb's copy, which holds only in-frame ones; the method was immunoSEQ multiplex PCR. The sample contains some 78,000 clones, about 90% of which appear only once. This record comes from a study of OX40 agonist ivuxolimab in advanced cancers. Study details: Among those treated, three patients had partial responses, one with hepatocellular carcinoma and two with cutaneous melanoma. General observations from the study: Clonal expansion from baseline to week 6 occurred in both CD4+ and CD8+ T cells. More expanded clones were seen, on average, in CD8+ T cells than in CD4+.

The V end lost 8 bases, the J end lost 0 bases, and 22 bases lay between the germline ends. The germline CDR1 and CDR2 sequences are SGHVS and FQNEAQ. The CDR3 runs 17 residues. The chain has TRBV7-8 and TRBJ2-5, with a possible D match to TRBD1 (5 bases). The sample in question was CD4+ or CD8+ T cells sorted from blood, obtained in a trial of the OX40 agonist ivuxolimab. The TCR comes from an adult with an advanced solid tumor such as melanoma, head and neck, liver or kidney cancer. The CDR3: CASCPPWGRVYQETQYF. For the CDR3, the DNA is TGTGCCAGCTGTCCGCCGTGGGGCCGGGTGTACCAAGAGACCCAGTACTTC.